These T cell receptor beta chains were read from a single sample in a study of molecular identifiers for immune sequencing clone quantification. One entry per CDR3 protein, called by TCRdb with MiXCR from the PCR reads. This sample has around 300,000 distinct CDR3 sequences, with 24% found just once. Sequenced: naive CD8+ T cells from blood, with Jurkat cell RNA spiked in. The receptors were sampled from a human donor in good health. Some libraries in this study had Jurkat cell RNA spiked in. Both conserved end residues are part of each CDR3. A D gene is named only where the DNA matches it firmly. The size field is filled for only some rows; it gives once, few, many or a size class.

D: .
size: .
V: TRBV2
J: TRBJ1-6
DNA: TGTGCCAGCAGGGACCTTACAGGTTCACCCCTCCACTTT
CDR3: CASRDLTGSPLHF

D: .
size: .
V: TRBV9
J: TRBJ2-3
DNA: TGTGCCAGCAGCCCCACTCGGAACTTCCCCACAGATACGCAGTATTTT
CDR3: CASSPTRNFPTDTQYF

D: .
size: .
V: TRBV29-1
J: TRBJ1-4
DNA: TGCTGCGTTGCTGGAGCAGGGGATGGGGAAAAACTGTTTTTT
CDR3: CCVAGAGDGEKLFF

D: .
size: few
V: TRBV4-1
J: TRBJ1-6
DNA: TGCGCCAGCAGCCAACTAAATTCACCCCTCCACTTT
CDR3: CASSQLNSPLHF

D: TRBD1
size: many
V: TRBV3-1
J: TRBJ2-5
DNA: TGTGCCAGCAGCCCGGGACAGGGCGGGGCGGAGACCCAGTACTTC
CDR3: CASSPGQGGAETQYF

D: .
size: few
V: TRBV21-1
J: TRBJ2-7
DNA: TGTGCCAGCAGCAAAGTGGAGGGGGTAGGTTTCTACGAGCAGTACTTC
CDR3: CASSKVEGVGFYEQYF

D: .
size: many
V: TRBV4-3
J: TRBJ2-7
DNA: TGCGCCAGCAGCCAAGATGGGGGCGAGCAGTACTTC
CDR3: CASSQDGGEQYF

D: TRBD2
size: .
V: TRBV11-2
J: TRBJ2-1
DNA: TGTGCCAGCAGCTTAGGGGGACTAGCTTTAGGGCAGTTCTTC
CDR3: CASSLGGLALGQFF

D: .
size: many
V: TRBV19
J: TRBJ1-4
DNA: TGTGCCAGTACCGGGACGTGGAGTGAAAAACTGTTTTTT
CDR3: CASTGTWSEKLFF

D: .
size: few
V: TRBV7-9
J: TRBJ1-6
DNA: TGTGCCAGCAGCCCAAGCTGGGACGGGCGAGGGGCACCCCTCCACTTT
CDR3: CASSPSWDGRGAPLHF

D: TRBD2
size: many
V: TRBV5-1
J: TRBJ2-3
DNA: TGCGCCAGCAGCGAGGGGACTAGCGGGAGTGCAGATACGCAGTATTTT
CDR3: CASSEGTSGSADTQYF

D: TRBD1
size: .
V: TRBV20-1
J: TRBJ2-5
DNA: TGCAGTGCCAACACCGGGACAGGGGAAGAGACCCAGTACTTC
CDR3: CSANTGTGEETQYF

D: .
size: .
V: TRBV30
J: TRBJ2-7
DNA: TGTGCCTGGAGTTGGGGGCCCCAAGGCGAGCAGTACTTC
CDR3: CAWSWGPQGEQYF

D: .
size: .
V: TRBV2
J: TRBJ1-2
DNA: TGTGCCAGCAGTTGGGAGACCGTGACAGCCTATGGCTACACCTTC
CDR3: CASSWETVTAYGYTF

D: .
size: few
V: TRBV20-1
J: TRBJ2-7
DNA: TGCAGTGCTATCGCTTCGGTCTCCTACGAGCAGTACTTC
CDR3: CSAIASVSYEQYF

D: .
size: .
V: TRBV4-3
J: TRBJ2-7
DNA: TGCGCCAGCAGCCCAAGTTTGGGGACTTCCTACGAGCAGTACTTC
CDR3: CASSPSLGTSYEQYF

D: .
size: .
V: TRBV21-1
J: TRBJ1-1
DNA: TGTGCCAGCAGCATACCAAGTGGTAGGGACGGGTTGAACACTGAAGCTTTCTTT
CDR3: CASSIPSGRDGLNTEAFF

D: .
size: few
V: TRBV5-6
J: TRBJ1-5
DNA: TGTGCCAGCAGCTTGTTAGGAAGGGGCAATCAGCCCCAGCATTTT
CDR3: CASSLLGRGNQPQHF

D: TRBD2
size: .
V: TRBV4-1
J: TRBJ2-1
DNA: TGCGCCAGCAGCCAAGATATGACTAGCGGGGCCATTAATCGGTTCTTC
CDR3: CASSQDMTSGAINRFF

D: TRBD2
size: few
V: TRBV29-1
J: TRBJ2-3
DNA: TGCAGCGTTGAAGGGCAGACGGGAGGTAGCACAGATACGCAGTATTTT
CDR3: CSVEGQTGGSTDTQYF

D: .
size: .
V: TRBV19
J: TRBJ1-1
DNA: TGTGCCAGTAGTTTCCCGAACACTGAAGCTTTCTTT
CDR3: CASSFPNTEAFF

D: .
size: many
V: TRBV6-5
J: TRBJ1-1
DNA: TGTGCCAGCAGCCTCCAAAGCGGGGAATACACTGAAGCTTTCTTT
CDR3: CASSLQSGEYTEAFF

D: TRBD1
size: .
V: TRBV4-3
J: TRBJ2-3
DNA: TGCGCCAGCAGCCAAGGGGGCAGGGGGCTGTCAGATACGCAGTATTTT
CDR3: CASSQGGRGLSDTQYF

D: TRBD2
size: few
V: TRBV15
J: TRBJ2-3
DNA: TGTGCCACCAGCAGAGATAGTAGCGGGGGGGCTACAGATACGCAGTATTTT
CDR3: CATSRDSSGGATDTQYF

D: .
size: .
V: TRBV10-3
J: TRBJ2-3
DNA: TGTGCCATCAGTGAGTCTTTAAGAGCGGTGGCTAGCACAGATACGCAGTATTTT
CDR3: CAISESLRAVASTDTQYF

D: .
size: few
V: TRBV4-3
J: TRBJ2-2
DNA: TGCGCCAGCAGCCAAGATGGGGACGGGAGTGTTTTCGCCGGGGAGCTGTTTTTT
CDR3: CASSQDGDGSVFAGELFF

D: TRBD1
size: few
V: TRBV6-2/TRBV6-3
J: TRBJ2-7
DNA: TGTGCCAGCAGTTATCCGGGACAGGGGTCCTACGAGCAGTACTTC
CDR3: CASSYPGQGSYEQYF

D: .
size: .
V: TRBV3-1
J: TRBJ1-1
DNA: TGTGCCACCGAGGGGAACACTGAAGCTTTCTTT
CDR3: CATEGNTEAFF

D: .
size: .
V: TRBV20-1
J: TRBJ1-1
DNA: TGCAGTGCTAGATTAGAGGACATGAACACTGAAGCTTTCTTT
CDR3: CSARLEDMNTEAFF

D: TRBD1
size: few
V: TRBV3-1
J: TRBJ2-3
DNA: TGTGCCAGCAGCGATATGGACAGGGAGCAGTATTTT
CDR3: CASSDMDREQYF

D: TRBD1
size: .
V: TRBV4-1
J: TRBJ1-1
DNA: TGCGCCAGCAGCCCGCAGGGGGGCTCTGACACTGAAGCTTTCTTT
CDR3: CASSPQGGSDTEAFF

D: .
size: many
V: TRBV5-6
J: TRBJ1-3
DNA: TGTGCCAGCAGCTTGCAGAGAAGAAACACCATATATTTT
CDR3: CASSLQRRNTIYF

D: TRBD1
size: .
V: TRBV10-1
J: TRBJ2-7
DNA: TGCGCCAGCAGTGCAACCGGGACAGGGTTTTACGAGCAGTACTTC
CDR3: CASSATGTGFYEQYF

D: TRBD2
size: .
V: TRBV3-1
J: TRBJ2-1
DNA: TGTGCCAGCAGCCAACACACTAGCGGGAGGTACAATGAGCAGTTCTTC
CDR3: CASSQHTSGRYNEQFF

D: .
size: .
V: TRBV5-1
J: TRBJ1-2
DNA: TGCGCCAGCAGCACCGTCCCGGGTACAGCTAACTATAGCTACACCTTC
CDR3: CASSTVPGTANYSYTF

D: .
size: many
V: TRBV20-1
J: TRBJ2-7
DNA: TGCAGTGCTAGAGTGACCGGACAAGACGCCTACGAGCAGTACTTC
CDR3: CSARVTGQDAYEQYF

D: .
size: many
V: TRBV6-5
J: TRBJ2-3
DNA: TGTGCCAGCAGTTACACTTCGAGGGGGGGATGGGATACGCAGTATTTT
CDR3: CASSYTSRGGWDTQYF

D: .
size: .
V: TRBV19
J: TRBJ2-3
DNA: TGTGCCAGTAGTATACTACCCGTTAGCACAGATACGCAGTATTTT
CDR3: CASSILPVSTDTQYF

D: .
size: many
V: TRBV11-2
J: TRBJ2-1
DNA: TGTGCCAGCAGCCCGTTGCTTAGGGGAAGCTCCTACAATGAGCAGTTCTTC
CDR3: CASSPLLRGSSYNEQFF

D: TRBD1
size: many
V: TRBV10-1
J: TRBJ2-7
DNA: TGCGCCAGCAGTGACCCGGGACAGTATGACTTC
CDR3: CASSDPGQYDF

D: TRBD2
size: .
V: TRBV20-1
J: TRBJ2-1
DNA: TGCAGTGCTAGAGATCTTTTGGGGACTAGCGGGCCGAGCTCCTACAATGAGCAGTTCTTC
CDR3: CSARDLLGTSGPSSYNEQFF

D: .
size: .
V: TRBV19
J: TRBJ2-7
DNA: TGTGCCACCACGGCCGCGATCGGGGCCTACGAGCAGTACTTC
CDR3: CATTAAIGAYEQYF

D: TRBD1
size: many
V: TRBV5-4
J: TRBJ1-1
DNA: TGTGCCAGCAGACCCGCAGGGGGCGGAAAGTTTGCTTTCTTT
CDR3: CASRPAGGGKFAFF

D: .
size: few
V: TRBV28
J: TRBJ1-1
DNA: TGTGCCAGCAGTTTAGGTCAGGGCGGGAACACTGAAGCTTTCTTT
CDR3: CASSLGQGGNTEAFF

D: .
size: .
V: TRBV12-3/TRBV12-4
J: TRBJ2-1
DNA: TGTGCCAGCAGTTTTGAGCCGGGGGAGTCAGGGCCCTCATACAATGAGCAGTTCTTC
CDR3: CASSFEPGESGPSYNEQFF

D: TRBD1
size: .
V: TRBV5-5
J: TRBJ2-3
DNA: TGTGCCAGCAGCCTGCCGGACAGGTGGAATACGCAGTATTTT
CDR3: CASSLPDRWNTQYF

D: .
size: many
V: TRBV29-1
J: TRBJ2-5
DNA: TGCAGCGTCCCAGGGACGGCCCAAGAGACCCAGTACTTC
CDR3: CSVPGTAQETQYF

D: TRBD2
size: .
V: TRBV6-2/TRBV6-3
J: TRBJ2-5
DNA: TGTGCCAGCAGAGTAGCGGGGGGTGATCAAGAGACCCAGTACTTC
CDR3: CASRVAGGDQETQYF

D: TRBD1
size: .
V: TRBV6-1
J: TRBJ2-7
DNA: TGTGCCAGCAAGCTCACCCGGGACAGCACCTACGAGCAGTACTTC
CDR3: CASKLTRDSTYEQYF

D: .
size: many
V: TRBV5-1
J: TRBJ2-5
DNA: TGCGCCAGCAGCTTGGAGGGGGAGACCCAGTACTTC
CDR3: CASSLEGETQYF

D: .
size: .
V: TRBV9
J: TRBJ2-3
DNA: TGTGCCAGCAGCGTAGAGCAGGCCTACACAGATACGCAGTATTTT
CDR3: CASSVEQAYTDTQYF

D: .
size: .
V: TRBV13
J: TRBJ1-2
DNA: TGTGCCAGCAGCTTAGAACGATCTGCTAACTATGGCTACACCTTC
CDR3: CASSLERSANYGYTF

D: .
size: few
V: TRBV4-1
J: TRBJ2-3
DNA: TGCGCCAGCAGCCAAGCCCCGGGCCCTGCCAGCACAGATACGCAGTATTTT
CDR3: CASSQAPGPASTDTQYF

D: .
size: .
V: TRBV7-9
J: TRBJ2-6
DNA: TGTGCCAGCAGCGGGGCAGACACACTCTCTGGGGCCAACGTCCTGACTTTC
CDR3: CASSGADTLSGANVLTF

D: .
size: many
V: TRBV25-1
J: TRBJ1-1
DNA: TGTGCCAGCAGTGAATATGGGTCGGGGGGAGGCACTGAAGCTTTCTTT
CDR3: CASSEYGSGGGTEAFF

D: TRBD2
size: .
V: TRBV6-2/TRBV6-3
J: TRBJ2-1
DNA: TGTGCCAGCAGTCCTGAGGTTCCAGCGGGAGGGAGATACAATGAGCAGTTCTTC
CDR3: CASSPEVPAGGRYNEQFF

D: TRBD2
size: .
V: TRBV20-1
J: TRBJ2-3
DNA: TGCAGTGCTAGACCATTAGCGGGGATCCCAGATACGCAGTATTTT
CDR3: CSARPLAGIPDTQYF

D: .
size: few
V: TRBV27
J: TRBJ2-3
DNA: TGTGCCAGCATATGGGGAGCTACGCAGTATTTT
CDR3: CASIWGATQYF

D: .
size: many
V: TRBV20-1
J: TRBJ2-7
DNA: TGCAGTGCTAGAGACTGGTCAGAGCAGTACTTC
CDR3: CSARDWSEQYF